In its sample, the clone carrying this T cell receptor (beta chain) was seen once. Antigen: not known. Researchers set a sequencing depth target of 1 in 200,000 to 1 in 1 million T cells. The method was immunoSEQ multiplex PCR; TCRdb's version includes in-frame clones alone and lacks a portion of them. The sample shows approximately 330,000 clones, almost 80% of them seen only once. The CDR3 totals 15 residues. The junction had 4 bases not matched to a gene; V was cut back by 2 bases and J by 5 bases. CDR1 is SGHDT, CDR2 YYEEEE, per germline. This sample was included in a study of cytotoxic CD8 clonotypes in ibrutinib-treated CLL. Turning to the study itself: Following treatment for a median around 11 months, range 6 to 36, response samples were then taken. Study conclusions and caveats: Clonality climbed at ibrutinib response, then dropped toward baseline at progression. Samples were collected at differing times from sustained-remission and progressing patients.

V usage is TRBV5-6 and J usage is TRBJ2-5; 12 positions match TRBD1. This sequence was found in a human donor with chronic lymphocytic leukemia. Sequenced here: PBMCs, sampled before ibrutinib treatment. DNA of the CDR3: TGTGCCAGCAGCTTTGGGACAGGGGGCCGGGAGACCCAGTACTTC. The encoded protein is CASSFGTGGRETQYF.